This T cell receptor (beta chain) was retrieved from a study of shared clonotypes between healthy human individuals (dated by TCRdb to between 2020 and 2021). General notes on the study: A couple of women and a few men aged 18 to 49 years were included in the cohort. Different laboratories and diverse techniques were used to prepare libraries and sequence TCR repertoires, to increase sequencing depth and limit assay-specific biases. To estimate repertoire size and how much clonotypes are shared between individuals, the study performed deep sequencing of blood TCR repertoires from a few healthy adults. For each donor, three plates each were used for CD4 naive and CD4 memory, two plates were used for CD8 naive, and one plate was used for CD8 memory. Leukapheresis yielded between about 0.94 and 9.5 billion PBMCs per donor. Results the study describes overall, beyond this receptor: Even with the large sequencing depth, rarefaction of the sorted-subset datasets indicated that sequencing was incomplete. Sampling was restricted to blood, and TCR repertoires in tissues likely differ from the TCR repertoires found in blood. Larger estimated clonotype richness was generally found for naive subsets than for memory subsets. The genetic and exposure-history diversity represented was limited by the small number of donors. Around 5% of naive CD4, approximately 3.7% of naive CD8, 2% to 2.5% of memory CD4, and 0.35% to 0.4% of memory CD8 clonotypes were shared across several donors. Higher generation probabilities were observed for clonotypes shared by all four sorted-subset donors than for non-shared clonotypes. Pairwise subsampling indicated that sequencing depth was expected to affect the degree of clonotype sharing among donors.

Turning to this clone: Which antigen it targets is not known. Mismatch with germline at one junction end may stem from a read error.

From its cysteine to its phenylalanine, the CDR3 spans 16 amino acids. The only DNA kept is the CDR3, 48 bases in frame from the first base. Per the germline V gene, SGHTA is the CDR1 and FQGTGA is the CDR2. The donors were healthy, HIV-negative adults who had no recently reported acute infections or vaccinations. All donors were Caucasian adults living in Nashville, Tennessee, USA. Magnetic negative selection was used to enrich CD4+ T cells, after which naive cells were positively selected on CD45RA and the negative fraction became the memory subset. Blood was obtained by leukapheresis, after which PBMCs were separated by Ficoll-Histopaque density gradient centrifugation and cryopreserved in liquid nitrogen vapor phase. Analytical flow cytometry was used to check the purity and quantity of every magnetically sorted T cell population. From each sorted fraction, genomic DNA was isolated and quantified by UV absorbance on a Nanodrop 2000c.

Using the deep immunoSEQ assay, TCR CDR3 regions were amplified from genomic DNA by multiplex PCR. For each cell subset, the extracted genomic DNA was distributed evenly across all wells of several immunoSEQ 96-well plates, and each plate served as one replicate. For sorted subsets, roughly 190 ng of genomic DNA, equivalent to 30,000 or so T cell genomes, went into each replicate PCR. The purified libraries were quantified using a Qubit 3.0 fluorometer, sized with a Bioanalyzer 2100, and then quantified again using the KAPA Library Quantification kit. Every immunoSEQ 96-well plate was sequenced on a separate single-read 150-cycle Illumina NextSeq 550 flow cell. For the original study's pipeline: Because only junctional sequences without quality scores were contained in the immunoSEQ output, filtering matching that applied to full-length reads could not be performed. To assign V/J genes and CDR3, sequences were annotated using PyIR, a Python wrapper for IgBLAST v1.9, with IMGT germline references. Reads were removed for weak V/J assignments (E-value above 1e-6), missing CDR3, stop codons, out-of-frame junctions, or ambiguous translated residues. V3J clonotypes were defined by identical inferred V gene, J gene, and CDR3 amino acid sequence. Percentage overlap between repertoires was computed as shared unique clonotypes divided by the size of the smaller repertoire. Three approaches were used to assess repertoire richness: RTK rarefaction, the Chao1 estimator, and Recon v2.1 estimates of unobserved clonotypes. Generation probabilities for all TCRbeta clonotypes obtained by the gDNA method from a handful of donors were computed using OLGA. In its TCRdb copy, this immuneACCESS table keeps in-frame sequences only and misses some clones. Where compared with another copy, unresolved V genes explain less than half of these, and the others have no known cause. V and J calls plus clone size are reproduced from that table; the DNA served to infer D and trimming. Across this sample there are under 750,000 clones, with 72% seen only once. More than 1.5% of the sample lies in the top ten.

Recombination linked TRBV7-3 to TRBJ2-1, with 7 bases matching TRBD2. The sequencing sample was made of memory CD4+ T cells sorted from blood. Taken with the paper, the label for cell subset or site translates to: CD45RA-negative fraction. The sequence was obtained from a woman in her 30s in good health. The CDR3 region has the sequence CASSLTSGTFYNEQFF. The DNA sequence follows: TGTGCCAGCAGCCTAACAAGCGGGACCTTTTACAATGAGCAGTTCTTC.